Reported below is one T cell receptor (beta chain). In the authors' workflow: Amplification with reference gene primers provided the estimates of nucleated cell counts. The repertoire was sequenced with immunoSEQ multiplex PCR; TCRdb's copy has only in-frame clones and lacks some. The DNA gave D and trimming, while V, J and clone size come from that table. The table includes approximately 110,000 clones, approximately 69% detected once. These data are taken from a study of blood T cell repertoires in COVID-19. This CDR3 has 11 residues. The germline V gene has CDR1 SGHVS and CDR2 FQNEAQ. Between the trimmed V and J ends, which lost 5 bases and 8 bases, there was a span of 10 bases.

Sequencing was done on a sample of peripheral blood. V usage is TRBV7-8 and J usage is TRBJ2-7; D is unclear. The clonotype was recovered from a man at least 80 years old with acute or convalescent COVID-19. CDR3 bases: TGTGCCAGCAGCCCCTCTAGACAGCAGTACTTC. It is translated as CASSPSRQQYF.